This passage covers 9 T cell receptor beta chains from one sample sequenced in a study of OX40 agonist ivuxolimab in advanced cancers. The table came from immunoSEQ multiplex PCR; TCRdb's copy has only in-frame clones and leaves some out. Among several thousand clones, around 70% were seen once, and the ten largest hold around 20%. Material: CD4+ or CD8+ T cells sorted from blood, obtained in a trial of the OX40 agonist ivuxolimab. The receptor set was obtained from an adult with an advanced solid tumor such as melanoma, head and neck, liver or kidney cancer.

The chain is built from TRBV4-2 and TRBJ2-3, with a possible D match to TRBD1 (6 bases). CDR3 size: 15 residues. Germline V CDR1 and CDR2: LGHNA, YNFKEQ. Trimming removed 5 bases from V and 3 bases from J, with 15 bases in between. This CDR3 is CASSVNQGWTDTQYF. CDR3 nucleotide sequence: TGTGCCAGCAGCGTGAACCAGGGGTGGACAGATACGCAGTATTTT.

The rearrangement links TRBV28 to TRBJ1-5; TRBD1 might be the D (6 bases). In germline, CDR1 is MDHEN, CDR2 SYDVKM. V was cut by 7 bases and J by 2 bases, with 12 bases left in between. The CDR3 consists of 14 residues. The DNA for the CDR3 is TGTGCCAGCAAGCCTCGACAGGGCAATCAGCCCCAGCATTTT. The encoded protein is CASKPRQGNQPQHF.

The CDR3 loop reads CASSFQTGGYGYTF. CDR3 nucleotides: TGTGCCAGCAGTTTCCAGACAGGGGGCTATGGCTACACCTTC. The V and J genes are TRBV6-5 and TRBJ1-2; TRBD1 matches at 9 bases. V lost 4 bases to trimming and J lost 4 bases; unmatched junction nucleotides: 4. This CDR3 contains 14 residues. CDR1 and CDR2 (germline): MNHEY, SVGAGI.

The chain recombines TRBV27 with TRBJ2-7; a possible D gene is TRBD2 (6 bases). The V gene's germline CDR1 is MNHEY and CDR2 SMNVEV (reference sequence). CDR3 length: 13 residues. Trimming shortened V by 2 bases and J by 3 bases, and 8 bases separated the two germline ends. Here the CDR3 reads CASSLGRNYEQYF. CDR3 nucleotides: TGTGCCAGCAGTTTAGGGAGGAACTACGAGCAGTACTTC.

V is TRBV6-1 and J is TRBJ1-1; D gene uncertain. The CDR3 length is 12 residues. Trimming shortened V by 5 bases and J by 3 bases, and 7 bases separated the two germline ends. Germline V gene sequence: CDR1 MNHNS, CDR2 SASEGT. CDR3 sequence: CASSFGDTEAFF. The CDR3 DNA reads as TGTGCCAGCAGTTTCGGGGACACTGAAGCTTTCTTT.

This clone appeared a single time. V and J are TRBV27 and TRBJ2-6, with 11 nucleotides matching TRBD2. CDR1 is MNHEY, CDR2 SMNVEV, per germline (reference sequence). This CDR3 comprises 14 residues. With 6 bases clipped from V and 13 bases from J, the junction kept 8 bases outside the gene matches. The CDR3 sequence is CASSDRLAGTVLTF. The CDR3 DNA reads TGTGCCAGCAGCGACAGACTAGCGGGAACAGTCCTGACTTTC.

This chain connects TRBV6-5 to TRBJ1-3; no reliable D call. The germline V gene encodes CDR1 MNHEY and CDR2 SVGAGI. CDR3 length: 13 amino acids. Trimming removed 10 bases from V and 2 bases from J, with 12 bases in between. CDR3: CATTANTGNTIYF. CDR3 in DNA: TGTGCCACAACCGCGAACACTGGAAACACCATATATTTT.

The V gene is TRBV27, the J gene TRBJ1-2; weak D call: TRBD1 (6 bases). CDR1 is MNHEY and CDR2 is SMNVEV in the germline V gene (reference sequence). The CDR3 loop spans 15 amino acids. Trimming took off 2 bases at V and 6 bases at J, with 16 bases between the two ends. CDR3 residues: CASSLGGRGRNGYTF. The CDR3 DNA reads TGTGCCAGCAGTTTAGGGGGCAGGGGAAGGAATGGCTACACCTTC.

This clone has more than one count but fewer than ten. This chain links TRBV6-4 with TRBJ2-1; 9 bases match TRBD2. The germline V gene has CDR1 MRHNA and CDR2 SNTAGT. This CDR3 has 15 residues. After removal of 3 bases from V and 0 bases from J, the junction contained 0 bases not matched to a gene. CDR3 loop: CASSETSGSYNEQFF. The CDR3 DNA reads as TGTGCCAGCAGTGAGACTAGCGGCTCCTACAATGAGCAGTTCTTC.